The subject of this entry is one TCR beta chain. This CDR3 contains 17 residues. The junction had 6 bases not matched to a gene; V was cut back by 1 base and J by 6 bases. CDR1 and CDR2 (germline): SGHTA, FQGTGA. From the RT-PCR reads, TCRdb called clonotypes with MiXCR, one entry per CDR3 protein. The sample gives fewer than 800,000 distinct CDR3 sequences, over 12% of which show up once; 3.6% is in the top ten. This chain joins TRBV7-3 and TRBJ2-2, with 12 bases fitting TRBD2. This sequence was found in a female donor in good health, serving as a healthy control. The sample consisted of memory CD4+ T cells from blood. CDR3 sequence: CASSLNPTSGSAGELFF. The DNA of the CDR3 is TGTGCCAGCAGCTTAAATCCGACTAGCGGGAGTGCCGGGGAGCTGTTTTTT. The whole variable domain, filled in from reference TRBV7-3 and TRBJ2-2, reads GAGVSQTPSNKVTEKGKYVELRCDPISGHTALYWYRQSLGQGPEFLIYFQGTGAADDSGLPNDRFFAVRPEGSVSTLKIQRTERGDSAVYLCASSLNPTSGSAGELFFGEGSRLTVL.